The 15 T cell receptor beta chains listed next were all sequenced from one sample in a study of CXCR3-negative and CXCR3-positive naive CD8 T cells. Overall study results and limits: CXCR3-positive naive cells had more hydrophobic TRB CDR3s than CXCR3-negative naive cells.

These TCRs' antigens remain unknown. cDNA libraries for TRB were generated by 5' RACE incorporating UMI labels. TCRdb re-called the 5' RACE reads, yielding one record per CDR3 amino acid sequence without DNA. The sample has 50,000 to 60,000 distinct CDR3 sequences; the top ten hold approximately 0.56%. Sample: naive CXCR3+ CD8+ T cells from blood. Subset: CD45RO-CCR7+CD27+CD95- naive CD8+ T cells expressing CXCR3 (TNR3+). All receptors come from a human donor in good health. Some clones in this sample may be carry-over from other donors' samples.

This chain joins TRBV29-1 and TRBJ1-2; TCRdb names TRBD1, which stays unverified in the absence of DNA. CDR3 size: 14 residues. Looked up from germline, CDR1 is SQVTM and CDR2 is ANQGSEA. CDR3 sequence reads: CSVANPGDYYGYTF.

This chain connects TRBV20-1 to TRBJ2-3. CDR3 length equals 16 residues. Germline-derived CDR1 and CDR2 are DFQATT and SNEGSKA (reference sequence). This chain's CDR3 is CSARVRLAGALDTQYF.

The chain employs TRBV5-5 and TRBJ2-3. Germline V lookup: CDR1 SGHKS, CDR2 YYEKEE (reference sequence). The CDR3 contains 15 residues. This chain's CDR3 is CASSFGPESTDTQYF.

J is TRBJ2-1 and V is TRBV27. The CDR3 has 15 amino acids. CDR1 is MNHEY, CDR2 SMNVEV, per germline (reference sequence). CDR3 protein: CASSSMLGSYNEQFF.

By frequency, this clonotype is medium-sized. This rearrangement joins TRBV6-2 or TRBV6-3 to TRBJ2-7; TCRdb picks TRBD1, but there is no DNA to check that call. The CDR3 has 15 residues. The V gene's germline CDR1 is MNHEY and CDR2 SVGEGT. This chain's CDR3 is CASSYSDRTGYEQYF.

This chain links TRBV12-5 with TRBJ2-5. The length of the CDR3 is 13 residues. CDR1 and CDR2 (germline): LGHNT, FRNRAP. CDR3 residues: CASGRGFQETQYF.

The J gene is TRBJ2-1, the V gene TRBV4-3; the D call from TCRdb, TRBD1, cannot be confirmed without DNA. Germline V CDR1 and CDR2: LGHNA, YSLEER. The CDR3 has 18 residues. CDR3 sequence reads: CASSLLGLSGTVYNEQFF.

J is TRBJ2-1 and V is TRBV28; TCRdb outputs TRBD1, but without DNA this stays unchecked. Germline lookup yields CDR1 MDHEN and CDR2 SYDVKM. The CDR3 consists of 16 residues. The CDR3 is CASSLGDRGVYNEQFF.

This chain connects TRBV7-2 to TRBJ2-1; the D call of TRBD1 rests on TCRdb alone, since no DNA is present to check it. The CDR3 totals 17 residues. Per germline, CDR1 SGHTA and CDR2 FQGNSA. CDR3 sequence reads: CASSSGPAGLPYNEQFF.

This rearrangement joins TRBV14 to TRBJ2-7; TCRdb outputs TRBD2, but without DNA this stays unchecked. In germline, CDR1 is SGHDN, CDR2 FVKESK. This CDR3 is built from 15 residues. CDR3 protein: CASSPSPSSSYEQYF. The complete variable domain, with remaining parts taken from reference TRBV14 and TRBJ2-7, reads EAGVTQFPSHSVIEKGQTVTLRCDPISGHDNLYWYRRVMGKEIKFLLHFVKESKQDESGMPNNRFLAERTGGTYSTLKVQPAELEDSGVYFCASSPSPSSSYEQYFGPGTRLTVT.

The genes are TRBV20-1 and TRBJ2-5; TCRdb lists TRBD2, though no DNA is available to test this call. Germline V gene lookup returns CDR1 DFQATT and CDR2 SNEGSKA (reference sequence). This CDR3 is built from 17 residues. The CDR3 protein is CSSSRYGESGNQETQYF.

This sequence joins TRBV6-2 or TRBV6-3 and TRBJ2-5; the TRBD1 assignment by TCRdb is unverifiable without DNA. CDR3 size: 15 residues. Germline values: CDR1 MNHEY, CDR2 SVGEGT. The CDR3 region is CASSYSTGTLETQYF.

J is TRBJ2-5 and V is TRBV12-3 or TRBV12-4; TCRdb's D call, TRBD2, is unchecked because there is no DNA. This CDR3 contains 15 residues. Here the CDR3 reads CASSLRSGIRETQYF.

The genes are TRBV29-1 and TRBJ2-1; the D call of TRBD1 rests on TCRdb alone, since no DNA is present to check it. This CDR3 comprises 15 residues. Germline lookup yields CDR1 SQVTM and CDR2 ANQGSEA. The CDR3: CSVEDRDRDRVGQFF.

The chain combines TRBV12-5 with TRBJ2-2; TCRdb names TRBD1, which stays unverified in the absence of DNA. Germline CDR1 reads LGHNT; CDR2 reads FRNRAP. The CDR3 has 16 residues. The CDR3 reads CASGSPGQYVSGELFF.